One and the same sample provided the 23 T cell receptor beta chains below, sequenced in a study of blood T cell repertoires in COVID-19. The table came from immunoSEQ multiplex PCR; TCRdb's copy has only in-frame clones and leaves some out. This table has around 430,000 clones, about 91% appearing once. The sample taken for sequencing was peripheral blood. These receptors all come from a woman aged 45-65 years with COVID-19, enrolled during active disease.

The V gene is TRBV5-1, the J gene TRBJ2-1, with D possibly TRBD2 on 7 matching bases. CDR1 is SGHRS and CDR2 is YFSETQ in the germline V gene. The CDR3 totals 15 residues. V shed 1 base and J shed 6 bases, with 14 bases lying between them. The CDR3 spells CASSLKRGGSNEQFF. CDR3 nucleotide sequence: TGCGCCAGCAGCTTGAAGAGGGGGGGCTCCAATGAGCAGTTCTTC.

This clone was counted a single time. The chain couples TRBV18 to TRBJ1-1; TRBD1 agrees at 8 bases. V lost 1 base to trimming and J lost 4 bases; unmatched junction nucleotides: 11. Germline V gives CDR1 KGHSH, CDR2 LQKENI. This CDR3 is built from 17 residues. CDR3 DNA sequence: TGTGCCAGCTCACCACTCCTACAGGGGGGGTCTGGCACTGAAGCTTTCTTT. It translates to CASSPLLQGGSGTEAFF.

The chain joins TRBV2 to TRBJ1-1; 7 bases align to TRBD1. After removal of 5 bases from V and 5 bases from J, the junction contained 8 bases not matched to a gene. Germline V gives CDR1 SNHLY, CDR2 FYNNEI. The CDR3 has 14 residues. The CDR3 DNA follows: TGTGCCAGCAGTAACAGGGGAGTATATACTGAAGCTTTCTTT. Translated, it gives CASSNRGVYTEAFF.

V and J are TRBV19 and TRBJ1-1; unclear D gene. The length of the CDR3 is 13 residues. Germline CDR1 reads LNHDA; CDR2 reads SQIVND (reference sequence). The ends were cut back, 2 bases at V and 5 bases at J, with 9 bases in the middle. CDR3: CASSISAVTEAFF. DNA of the CDR3: TGTGCCAGTAGTATATCCGCGGTAACTGAAGCTTTCTTT.

The chain uses TRBV5-4 and TRBJ2-1, with 9 bases lining up with TRBD2. Germline V gene sequence: CDR1 SGHNT, CDR2 YYREEE (reference sequence). The CDR3 has 15 amino acids. J gave up 1 base and V 5 bases, and 4 bases lay outside the gene matches. This chain's CDR3 is CASSRAGGSYNEQFF. CDR3 coding DNA: TGTGCCAGCAGTCGAGCGGGGGGTTCCTACAATGAGCAGTTCTTC.

This clone was counted a few times. The V call is TRBV5-1, the J call TRBJ2-1; TRBD1 aligns across 10 bases. The CDR3 is made up of 15 amino acids. Germline lookup yields CDR1 SGHRS and CDR2 YFSETQ. With V trimmed by 6 bases and J by 9 bases, 12 bases remained unmatched. CDR3: CASTPRTGGNGEQFF. The CDR3 nucleotides read TGCGCCAGCACTCCACGGACAGGGGGGAACGGTGAGCAGTTCTTC.

The gene calls are TRBV6-6 and TRBJ1-5; TRBD1 agrees at 9 bases. The V gene end was trimmed by 2 bases and the J gene end by 1 base; junction bases not matched to a gene: 3. Germline assignment: CDR1 MNHNY and CDR2 SVGAGI (reference sequence). The CDR3 totals 16 residues. CDR3 sequence reads: CASSYKGQGSNQPQHF. For the CDR3, the DNA is TGTGCCAGCAGTTACAAGGGACAGGGAAGCAATCAGCCCCAGCATTTT.

The CDR3, as DNA: TGCGCCAGCAGCCAAGATCAGGGAGCCCGGGGGGATACGCAGTATTTT. Translation gives CASSQDQGARGDTQYF. The gene calls are TRBV4-1 and TRBJ2-3, with D possibly being TRBD2 (6 bases). Trimming shortened V by 0 bases and J by 6 bases, and 16 bases separated the two germline ends. Germline CDR1 MGHRA, CDR2 YSYEKL. CDR3 size: 16 residues.

Concerning this clone: Germline is not matched at one junction end, which may reflect a read error. This chain connects TRBV5-6 to TRBJ2-7; TRBD2 matches at 10 bases. Germline assignment: CDR1 SGHDT and CDR2 YYEEEE. This CDR3 spans 12 amino acids. The DNA for the CDR3 is TGTGCCAGCAGCTGGAATCTAGCGGGGGTGGACTTC. It is translated as CASSWNLAGVDF.

V and J are TRBV19 and TRBJ2-2, with D possibly TRBD1 on 6 matching bases. V lost 4 bases and J lost 6, with 9 bases in between. This CDR3 comprises 13 residues. In germline, CDR1 is LNHDA, CDR2 SQIVND (reference sequence). In DNA, the CDR3 is TGTGCCAGTAGTAAGGGGGACGCCGGGGAGCTGTTTTTT. It translates to CASSKGDAGELFF.

V and J are TRBV30 and TRBJ2-7, with TRBD1 matching 7 bases. The germline V gene has CDR1 GTSNPN and CDR2 SVGIG (reference sequence). This CDR3 contains 15 residues. V lost 1 base and J lost 2; bases outside the gene matches: 8. For the CDR3, the DNA is TGTGCCTGGAGTGCCTCTCGGACAGGAACCTACGAGCAGTACTTC. It yields the protein CAWSASRTGTYEQYF. The full variable domain, its missing parts supplied by reference TRBV30 and TRBJ2-7, is SQTIHQWPATLVQPVGSPLSLECTVEGTSNPNLYWYRQAAGRGLQLLFYSVGIGQISSEVPQNLSASRPQDRQFILSSKKLLLSDSGFYLCAWSASRTGTYEQYFGPGTRLTVT.

This chain connects TRBV7-2 to TRBJ2-5; the match to TRBD2 covers 15 bases. V shed 5 bases and J 7 bases; nucleotides not matched to a gene: 5. Per the germline V gene, CDR1 is SGHTA and CDR2 is FQGNSA. The CDR3 extends over 15 amino acids. The CDR3 region has the DNA TGTGCCAGCAGCACAATGGGACTAGCGGGGGGGACCCAGTACTTC. Protein: CASSTMGLAGGTQYF.

This chain joins TRBV11-2 and TRBJ2-7; 10 nucleotides agree with TRBD2. The V segment lost 3 bases and the J segment 2 bases; nucleotides outside the gene matches: 4. CDR1 SGHAT and CDR2 FQNNGV come from the germline V gene. The CDR3 extends over 15 amino acids. This CDR3 is CASSLTSGLTYEQYF. The CDR3 region has the DNA TGTGCCAGCAGCTTGACTAGCGGGCTTACCTACGAGCAGTACTTC.

The chain links TRBV9 to TRBJ1-1; 8 bases fit TRBD1. CDR1 and CDR2 from the germline V gene are SGDLS and YYNGEE. The CDR3 consists of 15 residues. J lost 3 bases, V lost 0 bases, and 4 bases had no gene match. In DNA form, the CDR3 reads TGTGCCAGCAGCGTAGATGCAGGGGGCTACACTGAAGCTTTCTTT. Translation: CASSVDAGGYTEAFF.

The rearrangement uses TRBV6-1 and TRBJ1-4; D is undetermined. Germline lookup yields CDR1 MNHNS and CDR2 SASEGT. V dropped 2 bases and J dropped 7 bases, with 17 bases sitting between them. The CDR3 has 16 amino acids. The CDR3 nucleotides are TGTGCCAGCAGTGAATCAATGGAGGTTGCCGGTGAAAAACTGTTTTTT. Protein product: CASSESMEVAGEKLFF.

This chain joins TRBV12-3 or TRBV12-4 and TRBJ1-2; D remains ambiguous. Trimming removed 6 bases from V and 8 bases from J, with 13 bases in between. The CDR3 has 12 residues. The CDR3 DNA follows: TGTGCCAGCAGGCTTCGGGGTGGGGGCTACACCTTC. It is translated as CASRLRGGGYTF.

The rearrangement uses TRBV25-1 and TRBJ1-1; TRBD1 matches 7 bases. Germline V gene sequence: CDR1 MGHDK, CDR2 SYGVNS. With 0 bases clipped from V and 11 bases from J, the junction kept 9 bases outside the gene matches. The CDR3 has 14 amino acids. CDR3: CASSEYKPGQRAFF. In DNA, the CDR3 is TGTGCCAGCAGTGAATATAAGCCGGGACAGAGGGCTTTCTTT. Supplemented by reference TRBV25-1 and TRBJ1-1, the full variable domain reads EADIYQTPRYLVIGTGKKITLECSQTMGHDKMYWYQQDPGMELHLIHYSYGVNSTEKGDLSSESTVSRIRTEHFPLTLESARPSHTSQYLCASSEYKPGQRAFFGQGTRLTVV.

The gene calls are TRBV5-5 and TRBJ2-5; 9 nucleotides line up with TRBD2. V was clipped by 2 bases and J by 5 bases; unmatched bases: 7. The CDR3 sequence is 15 residues long. CDR1 is SGHKS and CDR2 is YYEKEE in the germline V gene (reference sequence). CDR3 in DNA: TGTGCCAGCAGCTTAGGTCTAGCGGGGAGGGAGACCCAGTACTTC. Translated: CASSLGLAGRETQYF.

The chain links TRBV6-5 to TRBJ1-3, with 8 bases aligning to TRBD1. V was clipped by 4 bases and J by 1 base; unmatched bases: 3. CDR3 size: 15 residues. Germline V gives CDR1 MNHEY, CDR2 SVGAGI. In nucleotides, the CDR3 is TGTGCCAGCAGTTGGCAGGGGGCTTCTGGAAACACCATATATTTT. Translated, it gives CASSWQGASGNTIYF.

The J gene is TRBJ1-5, the V gene TRBV27, with 8 nucleotides matching TRBD1. Trimming removed 4 bases from V and 5 bases from J; junction bases left unmatched: 7. This CDR3 contains 15 residues. Germline V gene data show CDR1 as MNHEY and CDR2 as SMNVEV (reference sequence). CDR3 bases: TGTGCCAGCAGTTCGCGAGGACAGGGTTATCAGCCCCAGCATTTT. This codes for CASSSRGQGYQPQHF.

V gene TRBV6-1 combines with J gene TRBJ1-5, with a tentative D call TRBD1 (6 bases). Germline CDR1 is MNHNS and CDR2 is SASEGT. CDR3 size: 17 residues. Trimming pared 0 bases from V and 1 base from J, leaving 13 bases between. Here the CDR3 DNA reads TGTGCCAGCAGTGAAGCGATACAGGGCATAAGCAATCAGCCCCAGCATTTT. Translated: CASSEAIQGISNQPQHF.

In this sample, this clone turned up once. The chain combines TRBV11-3 with TRBJ2-3, with TRBD2 as a possible D gene (6 bases). The CDR3 length is 12 residues. The germline V gene encodes CDR1 SGHNT and CDR2 YENEEA. The germline V and J ends were trimmed by 5 bases and 8 bases, with 11 bases remaining between them. The CDR3 loop is CASSPPGGTQYF. CDR3 DNA sequence: TGTGCCAGCAGCCCCCCCGGGGGTACGCAGTATTTT.

CDR3 amino acids: CASSQSLAGGRDTQYF. CDR3 nucleotides: TGTGCCAGCAGCCAGTCCCTAGCGGGGGGGCGGGATACGCAGTATTTT. This chain connects TRBV3-1 (or the pseudogene TRBV3-2) to TRBJ2-3, with TRBD2 matching over 12 bases. Germline-derived CDR1 and CDR2 are LGHDT and YNNKEL (reference sequence). V shed 3 bases and J 6 bases; nucleotides not matched to a gene: 7. This CDR3 is 16 amino acids long.